The 25 T cell receptor beta chains below were found in one sample sequenced in a study of T cells after yellow fever vaccination. One entry per CDR3 protein, called by TCRdb with MiXCR from the 5' RACE reads. The table includes 250,000 to 400,000 distinct CDR3 sequences, 3.5% to 4.5% detected once. Specimen: PBMCs, collected 15 days after the yellow fever booster vaccination. These receptors originate from a man aged 18 to 30 who received the YFV17D yellow fever vaccine.

This clonotype was observed many times. V usage is TRBV6-5 and J usage is TRBJ2-2, with 7 bases matching TRBD1. V dropped 4 bases and J dropped 6; count of bases not matched to a gene: 8. This CDR3 contains 15 residues. CDR1 MNHEY and CDR2 SVGAGI come from the germline V gene. The CDR3 is CASSLRQGPAGELFF. The CDR3 DNA is TGTGCCAGCAGTTTAAGACAGGGACCAGCCGGGGAGCTGTTTTTT.

This clonotype came up many times. This chain connects TRBV20-1 to TRBJ1-2, with 9 bases matching TRBD1. Unmatched junction bases numbered 3, after V lost 6 bases and J lost 4 bases. CDR1 and CDR2 (germline): DFQATT, SNEGSKA (reference sequence). This CDR3 is 12 amino acids long. The CDR3 nucleotides read TGCAGTGCCACGGACAGGGGCTATGGCTACACCTTC. Translating it yields CSATDRGYGYTF.

This clonotype came up many times. Here the CDR3 DNA reads TGTGCCAGCAGCTATTCGGGCCCTGAAGCTTTCTTT. Its protein product is CASSYSGPEAFF. The rearrangement links TRBV7-9 to TRBJ1-1, with D unresolved. Germline CDR1 SEHNR, CDR2 FQNEAQ (reference sequence). The CDR3 is 12 amino acids. V dropped 4 bases and J dropped 6 bases, with 9 bases sitting between them. Using reference TRBV7-9 and TRBJ1-1 for the parts outside the CDR3, the full variable domain is DTGVSQNPRHKITKRGQNVTFRCDPISEHNRLYWYRQTLGQGPEFLTYFQNEAQLEKSRLLSDRFSAERPKGSFSTLEIQRTEQGDSAMYLCASSYSGPEAFFGQGTRLTVV.

The V call is TRBV2, the J call TRBJ2-7; D perhaps matches TRBD2 (5 bases). The CDR3 is 12 amino acids. V was pared by 6 bases and J by 4 bases, with 10 bases between. Per the germline V gene, CDR1 is SNHLY and CDR2 is FYNNEI. CDR3 region: CASSVGVYEQYV. The CDR3 nucleotides are TGTGCCAGCAGCGTCGGGGTTTACGAGCAGTACGTC.

The chain carries TRBV4-1 and TRBJ1-2, with D perhaps matching TRBD1 (6 bases). This CDR3 has 15 residues. Between the trimmed V and J ends, which lost 1 base and 4 bases, there was a span of 13 bases. CDR1 is MGHRA, CDR2 YSYEKL, per germline. The CDR3 region has the DNA TGCGCCAGCAGCCAAGCTGCGGGGGGCTTCTATGGCTACACCTTC. This encodes CASSQAAGGFYGYTF.

This clonotype has at least ten counts. The chain carries TRBV7-8 and TRBJ2-1; 11 bases are a match to TRBD2. V trimming: 1 base; J trimming: 0 bases; junction bases outside the gene matches: 2. The CDR3 sequence is 17 residues long. Germline CDR1 SGHVS, CDR2 FQNEAQ. The CDR3 region has the DNA TGTGCCAGCAGCTTAGGACTAGCGGGGAGCTCCTACAATGAGCAGTTCTTC. Translating gives CASSLGLAGSSYNEQFF.

This clonotype showed up many times. V gene TRBV20-1 combines with J gene TRBJ2-4, with D maybe TRBD2 (5 bases). Germline V lookup: CDR1 DFQATT, CDR2 SNEGSKA (reference sequence). The V gene lost 6 bases and the J gene lost 0 bases, with 15 bases spanning the gap. This CDR3 has 15 residues. CDR3 in amino acids: CSASPGLVAKNIQYF. The CDR3 region has the DNA TGCAGTGCCAGCCCCGGACTGGTAGCCAAAAACATTCAGTACTTC.

This clonotype was detected many times. The chain links TRBV20-1 to TRBJ1-5; D remains ambiguous. V was clipped by 4 bases and J by 1 base, with 14 bases between them. The CDR3 totals 15 residues. Germline CDR1 DFQATT, CDR2 SNEGSKA (reference sequence). The CDR3 DNA is TGCAGTGCTACCGACTACGGAGGGAGCAATCAGCCCCAGCATTTT. Translated: CSATDYGGSNQPQHF.

This clonotype has a count of ten or more. CDR3 residues: CATSREKISGGGETQYF. DNA of the CDR3: TGTGCCACCAGCAGAGAAAAAATTAGCGGGGGCGGAGAGACCCAGTACTTC. The genes are TRBV15 and TRBJ2-5; TRBD2 agrees at 9 bases. V lost 0 bases and J lost 4; bases outside the gene matches: 9. The germline gives CDR1 LNHNV, CDR2 YYDKDF (reference sequence). The CDR3 length is 17 residues.

The chain couples TRBV18 to TRBJ2-7, with TRBD1 as a possible D gene (6 bases). Trimming cost V 3 bases and J 6 bases, with 21 bases left between them. Germline values: CDR1 KGHSH, CDR2 LQKENI. The length of the CDR3 is 16 residues. The CDR3 loop reads CASSPRVRMGASEQYF. CDR3 sequence (DNA): TGTGCCAGCTCACCGAGGGTTAGGATGGGGGCCTCCGAGCAGTACTTC.

This clonotype was seen a handful of times. The chain is built from TRBV7-3 and TRBJ2-6, with 9 bases matching TRBD1. The CDR3 extends over 19 amino acids. The germline gives CDR1 SGHTA, CDR2 FQGTGA. Trimming took 5 bases from V and 2 from J; bases not matched to a gene: 13. The CDR3 reads CASSGDHGDRVTGANVLTF. The CDR3 DNA follows: TGTGCCAGCAGCGGGGATCACGGGGACAGGGTGACTGGGGCCAACGTCCTGACTTTC.

The chain links TRBV7-2 to TRBJ2-3; D remains ambiguous. Germline V CDR1 and CDR2: SGHTA, FQGNSA. This CDR3 is 19 amino acids long. The V end was cut by 8 bases, the J end by 7 bases, with 34 bases between. CDR3 amino acids: CASETPPEFSDRIFNTQYF. The CDR3 DNA reads TGTGCCAGCGAAACTCCCCCCGAATTCTCCGATCGCATCTTTAATACGCAGTATTTT.

This clonotype has a count of ten or more. The V gene is TRBV12-3 or TRBV12-4, the J gene TRBJ2-5; a possible D gene is TRBD2 (5 bases). Trimming stripped 4 bases from V and 2 bases from J, with 11 bases between. The CDR3 is 14 residues long. CDR3 region: CASSWRSGQETQYF. The CDR3 DNA reads as TGTGCCAGCAGTTGGAGGTCGGGTCAAGAGACCCAGTACTTC.

This clonotype was detected ten times or more. Here the CDR3 DNA reads TGTGCCAGCAGCTTAGGCAGTCCTGGCTACACCTTC. Residues: CASSLGSPGYTF. This chain joins TRBV7-9 and TRBJ1-2; D unresolved. Trimming cost V 1 base and J 7 bases, with 7 bases left between them. This CDR3 is 12 amino acids long. Germline CDR1 is SEHNR and CDR2 is FQNEAQ (reference sequence).

Ten or more counts support this clonotype. CDR3 DNA: TGTGCCAGCAGTCAGGAGATACAAGAGACCCAGTACTTC. It yields the protein CASSQEIQETQYF. The chain combines TRBV6-6 with TRBJ2-5; D gene uncertain. V was pared by 5 bases and J by 2 bases, with 9 bases between. Germline CDR1 reads MNHNY; CDR2 reads SVGAGI (reference sequence). The CDR3 runs 13 residues.

This CDR3 reads CASSLQAGPTYEQYV. The CDR3 nucleotides read TGTGCCAGCAGCTTGCAAGCTGGGCCTACCTACGAGCAGTACGTC. The chain joins TRBV7-2 to TRBJ2-7; D call uncertain. V lost 3 bases, J lost 2 bases, and 14 bases lay in between. The germline V gene encodes CDR1 SGHTA and CDR2 FQGNSA. CDR3 length equals 15 residues.

In its sample, this clonotype was seen many times. The chain couples TRBV6-5 to TRBJ1-5; a possible D gene is TRBD1 (5 bases). Germline values: CDR1 MNHEY, CDR2 SVGAGI. There are 15 residues in the CDR3. V lost 6 bases, J lost 2 bases, and 14 bases lay in between. CDR3 bases: TGTGCCAGCAGGCGAGAGGGGTCAGGCAATCAGCCCCAGCATTTT. Amino acids: CASRREGSGNQPQHF.

This clonotype came up a few times. The rearrangement joins TRBV7-6 to TRBJ2-1; tentative D call: TRBD1 (6 bases). The germline gives CDR1 SGHVS, CDR2 FNYEAQ. This CDR3 is built from 15 residues. Trimming shortened V by 1 base and J by 8 bases, and 15 bases separated the two germline ends. CDR3 sequence reads: CASSLEAGEYYEQFF. In DNA form, the CDR3 reads TGTGCCAGCAGCTTAGAGGCAGGGGAGTACTATGAGCAGTTCTTC.

This chain uses TRBV4-1 with TRBJ2-1; D is undetermined. Germline V lookup: CDR1 MGHRA, CDR2 YSYEKL. V gave up 5 bases and J gave up 9 bases, with 11 bases separating them. The CDR3 consists of 12 residues. The chain's CDR3 is CASSFGMGEQFF. In DNA form, the CDR3 reads TGCGCCAGCAGCTTCGGTATGGGTGAGCAGTTCTTC.

This clonotype turned up a few times. This chain joins TRBV7-2 and TRBJ1-6; D is unresolved. Trimming removed 2 bases from V and 8 bases from J, with 10 bases in between. Germline V gene sequence: CDR1 SGHTA, CDR2 FQGNSA. The CDR3 covers 14 residues. The CDR3: CASSLYRRDSPLHF. The CDR3 region has the DNA TGTGCCAGCAGCTTATACAGAAGGGATTCACCCCTCCACTTT.

This clonotype was picked up a small number of times. V and J are TRBV3-1 and TRBJ1-4, with D possibly TRBD1 on 6 matching bases. The CDR3 length is 17 residues. Germline V gene lookup returns CDR1 LGHDT and CDR2 YNNKEL (reference sequence). Trimming took off 3 bases at V and 8 bases at J, with 22 bases between the two ends. The CDR3 DNA is TGTGCCAGCAGCCATCCCTGGGACACCTCGGCGGGCGAAAAACTGTTTTTT. This sequence encodes CASSHPWDTSAGEKLFF.

This clonotype was observed many times. V is TRBV7-2 and J is TRBJ2-3; no reliable D call. Trimming removed 5 bases from V and 0 bases from J, with 12 bases in between. Germline CDR1 SGHTA, CDR2 FQGNSA. The CDR3 extends over 15 amino acids. The CDR3 coding sequence is TGTGCCAGCAGCCCCCGCAGCTCTAGCACAGATACGCAGTATTTT. Protein: CASSPRSSSTDTQYF.

This clonotype was counted a few times. The chain recombines TRBV11-2 with TRBJ1-1, with D tentatively TRBD1 (6 bases). The CDR3 runs 15 residues. V was cut by 5 bases and J by 0 bases, with 13 bases left in between. Germline CDR1 is SGHAT and CDR2 is FQNNGV. Here the CDR3 reads CASSAYRAVNTEAFF. CDR3 nucleotides: TGTGCCAGCAGCGCCTACAGGGCGGTGAACACTGAAGCTTTCTTT.

Many counts were recorded for this clonotype. This chain uses TRBV7-9 with TRBJ1-1, with 9 positions matching TRBD1. CDR3 length: 16 residues. In germline, CDR1 is SEHNR, CDR2 FQNEAQ (reference sequence). With V trimmed by 3 bases and J by 2 bases, 7 bases remained unmatched. The CDR3 protein is CASSLGQGAGNTEAFF. The CDR3 region has the DNA TGTGCCAGCAGCTTGGGACAGGGAGCTGGTAACACTGAAGCTTTCTTT. Together with reference TRBV7-9 and TRBJ1-1, the CDR3 gives the full variable domain: DTGVSQNPRHKITKRGQNVTFRCDPISEHNRLYWYRQTLGQGPEFLTYFQNEAQLEKSRLLSDRFSAERPKGSFSTLEIQRTEQGDSAMYLCASSLGQGAGNTEAFFGQGTRLTVV.

This clonotype has ten or more counts. V usage is TRBV20-1 and J usage is TRBJ2-7; no firm D call. The ends were cut back, 2 bases at V and 0 bases at J, with 17 bases in the middle. The germline V gene encodes CDR1 DFQATT and CDR2 SNEGSKA (reference sequence). This CDR3 comprises 16 residues. The CDR3 here is CSARPGRPPHSYEQYV. DNA of the CDR3: TGCAGTGCTAGACCTGGACGGCCGCCTCACTCCTACGAGCAGTACGTC.